Shown below are 7 T cell receptor beta chains from a single sample sequenced in a study of OX40 agonist ivuxolimab in advanced cancers. TCRdb's copy holds only in-frame clones and misses some; the assay was immunoSEQ multiplex PCR. The table has around 84,000 clones, just under 95% seen once. The specimen was CD4+ or CD8+ T cells sorted from blood, collected in a trial of the OX40 agonist ivuxolimab. The receptors come from an adult with an advanced solid tumor such as melanoma, head and neck, liver or kidney cancer.

In regard to this clone: The sample carries other DNA sequences with the same CDR3. J is TRBJ2-1 and V is TRBV20-1, with a possible D match to TRBD2 (6 bases). V dropped 3 bases and J dropped 6 bases, with 6 bases sitting between them. Germline V gene sequence: CDR1 DFQATT, CDR2 SNEGSKA (reference sequence). The CDR3 runs to 11 residues. The DNA of the CDR3 is TGCAGTGCTAGGGGGGGCAATGAGCAGTTCTTC. Translated: CSARGGNEQFF.

The chain has TRBV5-4 and TRBJ2-3; D uncertain. The CDR3 has 12 residues. Germline V gives CDR1 SGHNT, CDR2 YYREEE (reference sequence). V was shortened by 0 bases and J by 5 bases, with 4 bases between the two germline ends. CDR3 sequence reads: CASSLGRDTQYF. The CDR3 region has the DNA TGTGCCAGCAGCTTGGGGAGAGATACGCAGTATTTT.

This clone came up a few times. V usage is TRBV27 and J usage is TRBJ2-2; 7 nucleotides line up with TRBD2. With 0 bases clipped from V and 6 bases from J, the junction kept 4 bases outside the gene matches. This CDR3 has 15 amino acids. Germline V lookup: CDR1 MNHEY, CDR2 SMNVEV (reference sequence). CDR3 nucleotide sequence: TGTGCCAGCAGTTTATCCGGGGGGAGAGCCGGGGAGCTGTTTTTT. Its translation: CASSLSGGRAGELFF.

V gene TRBV5-5 combines with J gene TRBJ1-1; perhaps TRBD1 as D (6 bases). V was shortened by 4 bases and J by 2 bases, with 18 bases between the two germline ends. CDR3 size: 16 residues. CDR1 and CDR2 (germline): SGHKS, YYEKEE (reference sequence). The CDR3 coding sequence is TGTGCCAGCAGCGTGATGGGACACCAAGAAAACACTGAAGCTTTCTTT. It encodes CASSVMGHQENTEAFF.

In regard to this clone: Other DNA sequences in this sample translate to the same CDR3. The V gene is TRBV9, the J gene TRBJ2-1, with 7 bases aligning to TRBD2. V gave up 2 bases and J gave up 2 bases; unmatched junction bases: 4. Germline V gives CDR1 SGDLS, CDR2 YYNGEE. The CDR3 sequence is 15 residues long. CDR3 coding DNA: TGTGCCAGCAGCGTCGGTGGGGGGGCCTACAATGAGCAGTTCTTC. Translated, it gives CASSVGGGAYNEQFF.

The chain couples TRBV9 to TRBJ2-7, with a weak D call TRBD2 (5 bases). V was shortened by 4 bases and J by 5 bases, with 22 bases between the two germline ends. The CDR3 covers 16 residues. CDR1 SGDLS and CDR2 YYNGEE come from the germline V gene. The CDR3, as DNA: TGTGCCAGCAGCCCCCTGGGAGCTAGCAGTTCCCACGAGCAGTACTTC. Amino acids: CASSPLGASSSHEQYF.

The V gene is TRBV6-1, the J gene TRBJ2-7; possibly TRBD2 for D (5 bases). Trimming took off 4 bases at V and 6 bases at J, with 16 bases between the two ends. Germline lookup yields CDR1 MNHNS and CDR2 SASEGT. CDR3 length: 14 amino acids. The CDR3 loop reads CASSVPGIRSEQYF. The CDR3 nucleotides read TGTGCCAGCAGTGTCCCCGGGATCAGGTCCGAGCAGTACTTC.